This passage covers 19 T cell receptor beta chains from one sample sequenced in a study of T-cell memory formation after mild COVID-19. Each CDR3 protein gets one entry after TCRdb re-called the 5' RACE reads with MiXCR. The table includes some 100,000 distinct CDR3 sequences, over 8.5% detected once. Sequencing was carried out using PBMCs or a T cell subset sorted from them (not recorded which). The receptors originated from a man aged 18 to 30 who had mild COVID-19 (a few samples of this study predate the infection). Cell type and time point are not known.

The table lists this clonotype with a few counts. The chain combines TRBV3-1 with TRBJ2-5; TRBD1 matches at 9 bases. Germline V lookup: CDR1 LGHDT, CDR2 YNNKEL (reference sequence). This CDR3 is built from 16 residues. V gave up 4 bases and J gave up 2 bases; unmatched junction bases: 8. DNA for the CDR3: TGTGCCAGCAGCCCCAGGACAGGGGCCCTTCAAGAGACCCAGTACTTC. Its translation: CASSPRTGALQETQYF.

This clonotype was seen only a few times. The CDR3 loop reads CASSLVGLEGNEQFF. For the CDR3, the DNA is TGTGCCAGCAGCTTAGTAGGGCTGGAGGGCAATGAGCAGTTCTTC. This chain uses TRBV7-2 with TRBJ2-1, with a tentative D call TRBD2 (6 bases). The length of the CDR3 is 15 residues. The germline gives CDR1 SGHTA, CDR2 FQGNSA. V lost 1 base, J lost 6 bases, and 13 bases lay in between.

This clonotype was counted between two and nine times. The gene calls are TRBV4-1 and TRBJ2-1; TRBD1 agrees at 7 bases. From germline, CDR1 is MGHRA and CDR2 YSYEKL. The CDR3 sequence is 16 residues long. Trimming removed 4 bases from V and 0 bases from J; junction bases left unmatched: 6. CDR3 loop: CASSLLGQSSYNEQFF. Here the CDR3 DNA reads TGCGCCAGCAGCCTTCTGGGACAGAGCTCCTACAATGAGCAGTTCTTC.

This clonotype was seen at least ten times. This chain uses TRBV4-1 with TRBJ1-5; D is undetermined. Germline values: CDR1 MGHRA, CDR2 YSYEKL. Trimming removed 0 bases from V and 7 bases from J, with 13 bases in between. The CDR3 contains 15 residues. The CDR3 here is CASSQDRGSGQPQHF. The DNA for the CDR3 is TGCGCCAGCAGCCAAGATCGGGGATCTGGGCAGCCCCAGCATTTT.

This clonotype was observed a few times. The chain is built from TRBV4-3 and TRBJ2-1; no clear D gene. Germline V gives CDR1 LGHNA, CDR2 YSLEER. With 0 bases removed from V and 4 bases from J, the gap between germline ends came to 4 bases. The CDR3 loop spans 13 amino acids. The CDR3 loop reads CASSQDTYNEQFF. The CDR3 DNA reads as TGCGCCAGCAGCCAAGATACATACAATGAGCAGTTCTTC.

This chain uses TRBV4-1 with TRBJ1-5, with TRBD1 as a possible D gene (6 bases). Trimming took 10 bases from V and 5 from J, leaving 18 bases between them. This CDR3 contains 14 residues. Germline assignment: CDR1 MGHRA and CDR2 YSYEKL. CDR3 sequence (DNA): TGCGCCACCTCAGGGGAGGCACACCATCAGCCCCAGCATTTT. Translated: CATSGEAHHQPQHF.

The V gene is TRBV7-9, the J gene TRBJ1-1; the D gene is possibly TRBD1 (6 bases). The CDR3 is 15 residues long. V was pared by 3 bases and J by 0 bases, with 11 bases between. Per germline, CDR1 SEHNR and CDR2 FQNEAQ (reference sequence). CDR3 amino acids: CASSLARGLNTEAFF. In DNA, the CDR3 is TGTGCCAGCAGCTTGGCCAGGGGATTGAACACTGAAGCTTTCTTT. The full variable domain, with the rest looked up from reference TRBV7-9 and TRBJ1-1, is DTGVSQNPRHKITKRGQNVTFRCDPISEHNRLYWYRQTLGQGPEFLTYFQNEAQLEKSRLLSDRFSAERPKGSFSTLEIQRTEQGDSAMYLCASSLARGLNTEAFFGQGTRLTVV.

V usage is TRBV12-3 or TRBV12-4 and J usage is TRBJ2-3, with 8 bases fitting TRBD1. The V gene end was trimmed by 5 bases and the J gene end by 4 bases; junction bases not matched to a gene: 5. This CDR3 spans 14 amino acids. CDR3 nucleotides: TGTGCCAGCAGTCCGGACAGGGAATCAGATACGCAGTATTTT. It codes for CASSPDRESDTQYF.

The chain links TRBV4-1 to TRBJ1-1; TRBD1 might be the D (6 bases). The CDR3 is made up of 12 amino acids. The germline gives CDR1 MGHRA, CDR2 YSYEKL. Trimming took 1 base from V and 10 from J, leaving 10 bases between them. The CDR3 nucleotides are TGCGCCAGCAGCCAAGGGGGGGCCGGAGCTTTCTTT. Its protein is CASSQGGAGAFF.

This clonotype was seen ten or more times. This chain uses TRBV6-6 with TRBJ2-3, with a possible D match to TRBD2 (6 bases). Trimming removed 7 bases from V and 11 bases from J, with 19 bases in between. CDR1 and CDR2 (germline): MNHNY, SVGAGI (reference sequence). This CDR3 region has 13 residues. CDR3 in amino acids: CASTQGGPLEQYF. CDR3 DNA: TGTGCCAGCACCCAGGGAGGCCCCCTCGAGCAGTATTTT.

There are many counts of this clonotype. CDR3 nucleotide sequence: TGTGCCAGCGGGGGTGAGACCCAGTACTTC. Its translation: CASGGETQYF. The chain couples TRBV5-6 to TRBJ2-5; possibly TRBD1 or TRBD2 for D (5 bases each). The CDR3 is made up of 10 amino acids. The germline gives CDR1 SGHDT, CDR2 YYEEEE. V dropped 7 bases and J dropped 5 bases, with 6 bases sitting between them.

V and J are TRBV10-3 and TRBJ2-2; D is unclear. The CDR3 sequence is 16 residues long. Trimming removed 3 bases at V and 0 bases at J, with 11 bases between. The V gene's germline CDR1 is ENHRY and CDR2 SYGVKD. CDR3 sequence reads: CAISEGRSANTGELFF. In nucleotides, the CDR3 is TGTGCCATCAGTGAAGGGCGGAGCGCGAACACCGGGGAGCTGTTTTTT.

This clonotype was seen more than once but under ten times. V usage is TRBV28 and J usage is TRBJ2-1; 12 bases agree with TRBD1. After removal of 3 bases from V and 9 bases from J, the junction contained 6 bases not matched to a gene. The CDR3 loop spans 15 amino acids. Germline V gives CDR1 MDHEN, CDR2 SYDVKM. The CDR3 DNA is TGTGCCAGCAGTTTCCGGGACAGGGGGCTCATTGAGCAGTTCTTC. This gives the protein CASSFRDRGLIEQFF.

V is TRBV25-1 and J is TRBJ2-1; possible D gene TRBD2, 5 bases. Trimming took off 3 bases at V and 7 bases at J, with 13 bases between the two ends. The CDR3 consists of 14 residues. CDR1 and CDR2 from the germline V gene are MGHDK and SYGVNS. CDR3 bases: TGTGCCAGCAGTGATTTATTGACGGGGAATGAGCAGTTCTTC. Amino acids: CASSDLLTGNEQFF.

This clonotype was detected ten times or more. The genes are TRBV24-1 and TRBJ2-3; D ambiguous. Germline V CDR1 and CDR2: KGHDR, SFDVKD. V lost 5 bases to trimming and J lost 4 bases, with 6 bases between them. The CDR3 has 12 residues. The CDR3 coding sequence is TGTGCCACCAGTGTAGGTGCAGATACGCAGTATTTT. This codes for CATSVGADTQYF.

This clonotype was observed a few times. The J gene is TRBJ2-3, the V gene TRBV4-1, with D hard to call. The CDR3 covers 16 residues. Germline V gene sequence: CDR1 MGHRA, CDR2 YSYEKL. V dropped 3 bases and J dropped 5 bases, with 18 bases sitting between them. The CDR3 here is CASSQRSGLAKDTQYF. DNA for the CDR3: TGCGCCAGCAGCCAGCGTAGTGGCCTCGCGAAAGATACGCAGTATTTT.

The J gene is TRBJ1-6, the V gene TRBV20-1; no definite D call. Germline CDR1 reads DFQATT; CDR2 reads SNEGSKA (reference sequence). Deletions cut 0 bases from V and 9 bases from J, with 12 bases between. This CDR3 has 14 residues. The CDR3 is CSARDPLAISPLHF. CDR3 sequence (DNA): TGCAGTGCTAGAGATCCGCTTGCCATTTCACCCCTCCACTTT.

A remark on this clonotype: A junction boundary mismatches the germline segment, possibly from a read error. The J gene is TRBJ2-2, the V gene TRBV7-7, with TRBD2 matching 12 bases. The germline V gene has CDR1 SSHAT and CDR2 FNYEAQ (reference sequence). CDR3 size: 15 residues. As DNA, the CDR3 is TGTGCTAGCAGCTTTACTAGCGGGGGGCCCGGGGAGCTGTTTTTT. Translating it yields CASSFTSGGPGELFF.

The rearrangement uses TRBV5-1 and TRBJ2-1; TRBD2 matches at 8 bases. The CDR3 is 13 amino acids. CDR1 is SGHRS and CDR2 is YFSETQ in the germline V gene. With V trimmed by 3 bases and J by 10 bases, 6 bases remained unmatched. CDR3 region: CASSWGGLEEQFF. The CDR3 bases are TGCGCCAGCAGCTGGGGGGGACTAGAGGAGCAGTTCTTC.